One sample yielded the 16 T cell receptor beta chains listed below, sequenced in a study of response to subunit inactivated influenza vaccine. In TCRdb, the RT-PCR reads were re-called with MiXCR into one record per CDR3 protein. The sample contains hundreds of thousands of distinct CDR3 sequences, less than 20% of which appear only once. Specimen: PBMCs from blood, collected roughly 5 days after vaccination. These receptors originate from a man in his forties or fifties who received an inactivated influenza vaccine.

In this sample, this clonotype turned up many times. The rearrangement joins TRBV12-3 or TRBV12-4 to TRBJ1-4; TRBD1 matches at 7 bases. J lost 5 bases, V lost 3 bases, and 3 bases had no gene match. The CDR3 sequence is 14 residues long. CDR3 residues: CASSLGQWNEKLFF. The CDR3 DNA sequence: TGTGCCAGCAGTTTGGGACAGTGGAATGAAAAACTGTTTTTT.

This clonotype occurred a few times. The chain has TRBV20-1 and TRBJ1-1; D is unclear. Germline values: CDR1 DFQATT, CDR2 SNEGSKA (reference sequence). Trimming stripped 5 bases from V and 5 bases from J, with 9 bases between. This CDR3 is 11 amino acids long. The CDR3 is CSALLGTEAFF. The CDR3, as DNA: TGCAGTGCTTTACTCGGAACTGAAGCTTTCTTT.

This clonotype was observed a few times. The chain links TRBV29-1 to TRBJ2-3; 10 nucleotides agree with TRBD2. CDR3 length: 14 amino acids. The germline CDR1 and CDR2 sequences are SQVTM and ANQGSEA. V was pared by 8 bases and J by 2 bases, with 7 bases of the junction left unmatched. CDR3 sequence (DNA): TGCAGCTCAAACCTAGCGGGGGCCACAGATACGCAGTATTTT. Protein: CSSNLAGATDTQYF.

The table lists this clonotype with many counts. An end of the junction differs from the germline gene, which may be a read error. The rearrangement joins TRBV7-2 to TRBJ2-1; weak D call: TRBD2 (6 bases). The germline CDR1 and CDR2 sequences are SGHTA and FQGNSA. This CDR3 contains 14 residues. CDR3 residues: CASSFGGSYNEQFF. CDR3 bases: TGCGCCAGCAGCTTCGGGGGCTCCTACAATGAGCAGTTCTTC.

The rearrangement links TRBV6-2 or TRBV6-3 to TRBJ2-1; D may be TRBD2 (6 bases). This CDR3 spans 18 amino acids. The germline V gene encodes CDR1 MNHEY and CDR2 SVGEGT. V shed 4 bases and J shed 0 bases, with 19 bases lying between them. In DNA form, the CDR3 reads TGTGCCAGCAGTTCCGCCACGGGACTTTGGAGCTCCTACAATGAGCAGTTCTTC. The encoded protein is CASSSATGLWSSYNEQFF.

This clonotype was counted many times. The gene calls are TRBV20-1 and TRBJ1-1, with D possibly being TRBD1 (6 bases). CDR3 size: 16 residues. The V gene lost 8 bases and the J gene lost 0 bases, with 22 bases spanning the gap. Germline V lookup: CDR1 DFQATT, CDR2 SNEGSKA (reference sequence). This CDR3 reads CSYIRDTGFMNTEAFF. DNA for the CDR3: TGCAGTTACATCCGGGACACAGGATTCATGAACACTGAAGCTTTCTTT.

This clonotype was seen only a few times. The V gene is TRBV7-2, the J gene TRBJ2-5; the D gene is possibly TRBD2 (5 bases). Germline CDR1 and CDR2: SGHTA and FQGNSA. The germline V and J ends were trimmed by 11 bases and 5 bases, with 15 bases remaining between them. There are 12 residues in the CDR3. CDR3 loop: CASGSVVETQYF. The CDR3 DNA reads TGTGCCTCTGGGAGTGTAGTTGAGACCCAGTACTTC.

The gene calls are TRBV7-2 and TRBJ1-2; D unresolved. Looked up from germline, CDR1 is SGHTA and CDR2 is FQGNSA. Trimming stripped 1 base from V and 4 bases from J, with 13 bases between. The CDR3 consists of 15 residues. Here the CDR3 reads CASSLVGSGGYGYTF. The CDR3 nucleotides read TGTGCCAGCAGCTTAGTTGGTTCCGGCGGCTATGGCTACACCTTC.

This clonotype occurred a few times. CDR3 DNA sequence: TGTGCCATCAGTGAGTCGCGCAGGGGGGAGACCCAGTACTTC. This encodes CAISESRRGETQYF. The chain carries TRBV10-3 and TRBJ2-5; TRBD1 agrees at 7 bases. From germline, CDR1 is ENHRY and CDR2 SYGVKD. The CDR3 extends over 14 amino acids. V was clipped by 0 bases and J by 5 bases; unmatched bases: 3.

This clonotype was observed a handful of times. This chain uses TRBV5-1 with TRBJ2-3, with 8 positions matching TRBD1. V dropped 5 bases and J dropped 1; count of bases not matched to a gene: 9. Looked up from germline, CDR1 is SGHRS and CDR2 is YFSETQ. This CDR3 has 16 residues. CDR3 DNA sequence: TGCGCCAGCAGTCGTCTTCCGGGACAGGGCACAGATACGCAGTATTTT. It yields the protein CASSRLPGQGTDTQYF.

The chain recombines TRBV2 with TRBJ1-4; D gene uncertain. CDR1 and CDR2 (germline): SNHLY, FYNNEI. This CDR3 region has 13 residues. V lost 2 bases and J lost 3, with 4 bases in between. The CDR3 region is CASSETANEKLFF. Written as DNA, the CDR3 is TGTGCCAGCAGTGAAACAGCTAATGAAAAACTGTTTTTT.

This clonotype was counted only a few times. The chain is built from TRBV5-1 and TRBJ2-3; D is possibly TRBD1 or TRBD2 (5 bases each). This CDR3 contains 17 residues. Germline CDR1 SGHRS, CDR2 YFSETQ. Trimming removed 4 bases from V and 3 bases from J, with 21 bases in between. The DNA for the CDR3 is TGCGCCAGCAGCACCCACCTGGGACCATCTGGGACAGATACGCAGTATTTT. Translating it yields CASSTHLGPSGTDTQYF.

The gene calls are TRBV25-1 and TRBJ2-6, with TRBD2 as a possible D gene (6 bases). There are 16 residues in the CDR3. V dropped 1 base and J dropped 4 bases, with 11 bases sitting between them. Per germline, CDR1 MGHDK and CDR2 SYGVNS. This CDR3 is CASSELGGVGANVLTF. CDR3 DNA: TGTGCCAGCAGTGAATTGGGCGGGGTGGGGGCCAACGTCCTGACTTTC. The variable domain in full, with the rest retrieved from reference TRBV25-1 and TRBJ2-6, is EADIYQTPRYLVIGTGKKITLECSQTMGHDKMYWYQQDPGMELHLIHYSYGVNSTEKGDLSSESTVSRIRTEHFPLTLESARPSHTSQYLCASSELGGVGANVLTFGAGSRLTVL.

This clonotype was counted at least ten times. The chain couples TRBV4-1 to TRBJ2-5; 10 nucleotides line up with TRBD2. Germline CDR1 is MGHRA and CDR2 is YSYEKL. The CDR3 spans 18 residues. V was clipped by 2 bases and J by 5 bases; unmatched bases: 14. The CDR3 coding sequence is TGCGCCAGCAGCCAATTGTTTATGAAGCGGGAGGGCCCGGAGACCCAGTACTTC. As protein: CASSQLFMKREGPETQYF.

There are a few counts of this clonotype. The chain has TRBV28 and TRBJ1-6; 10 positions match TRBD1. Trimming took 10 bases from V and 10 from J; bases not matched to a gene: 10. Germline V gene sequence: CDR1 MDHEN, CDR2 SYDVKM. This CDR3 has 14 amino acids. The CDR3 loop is CATHGTGVRSPLHF. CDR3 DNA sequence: TGTGCCACACACGGGACAGGGGTCCGGTCACCCCTCCACTTT.

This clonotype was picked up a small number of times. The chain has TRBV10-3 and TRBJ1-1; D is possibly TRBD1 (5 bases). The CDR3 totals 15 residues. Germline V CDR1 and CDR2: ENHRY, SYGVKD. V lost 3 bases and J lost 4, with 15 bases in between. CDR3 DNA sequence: TGTGCCATCAGTGAAGGACGGGGAAGGGGCACTGAAGCTTTCTTT. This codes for CAISEGRGRGTEAFF.